This T cell receptor beta chain was sequenced in a study of cytomegalovirus exposure and HLA in healthy donors. Study results and limitations: Cytomegalovirus status, reportedly, was diagnosed with high specificity and sensitivity by the classifier.

A word on this clone: The antigen remains unidentified.

The CDR3 has 16 amino acids. V lost 3 bases and J 0 bases, leaving 15 bases between the germline ends. Germline V lookup: CDR1 LNHDA, CDR2 SQIVND (reference sequence). This PCR relied on a set of 60 Vbeta primers and 13 Jbeta primers. Profiling relied on immunoSEQ multiplex PCR, and the TCRdb table lists in-frame clones only, not all of them. The clone table shows about 140,000 clones, with the ten largest holding approximately 0.88%. The J gene is TRBJ2-7, the V gene TRBV19; D might be TRBD1 (5 bases). The sequence derives from a male donor in good health and CMV-seronegative. The sequenced material came from PBMCs. CDR3 in DNA: TGTGCCAGTAGTATTGGGGCCGCCGCAAGCTCCTACGAGCAGTACTTC. It is translated as CASSIGAAASSYEQYF.